Each of the 21 T cell receptor beta chains below was sequenced from the same sample in a study of cytomegalovirus exposure and HLA in healthy donors. The PCR had 60 Vbeta and 13 Jbeta primers. Sequencing was performed with immunoSEQ multiplex PCR; in TCRdb, only in-frame clones are kept and a portion is missing. Here the sample spans more than 120,000 clones, roughly four fifths being singletons. What was sequenced was PBMCs. The receptors derive from a male donor in good health and CMV-seronegative.

The rearrangement links TRBV29-1 to TRBJ1-2; possible D gene TRBD1, 5 bases. CDR3 length: 13 residues. CDR1 is SQVTM, CDR2 ANQGSEA, per germline. V was pared by 6 bases and J by 1 base, with 12 bases between. The CDR3 loop is CSVLRDFNYGYTF. The CDR3 bases are TGCAGCGTCCTCAGGGATTTTAACTATGGCTACACCTTC.

The DNA for the CDR3 is TGTGCCAGCGGCCCTTTGGAGCGCGAGATTCAAGAGACCCAGTACTTC. Translated: CASGPLEREIQETQYF. The V and J genes are TRBV28 and TRBJ2-5, with D unclear. CDR1 and CDR2 (germline): MDHEN, SYDVKM. V lost 8 bases and J lost 2, with 21 bases in between. CDR3 size: 16 residues.

The gene calls are TRBV9 and TRBJ2-3; TRBD2 is a possible D gene (6 bases). Trimming shortened V by 2 bases and J by 8 bases, and 12 bases separated the two germline ends. CDR3 size: 13 residues. CDR1 and CDR2 (germline): SGDLS, YYNGEE. DNA of the CDR3: TGTGCCAGCAGCGTGGAGGGCTCGGGTACGCAGTATTTT. Translating gives CASSVEGSGTQYF.

The chain couples TRBV4-2 to TRBJ2-7; D is uncertain. V dropped 0 bases and J dropped 3 bases, with 9 bases sitting between them. The CDR3 loop spans 14 amino acids. Germline-derived CDR1 and CDR2 are LGHNA and YNFKEQ. Written as DNA, the CDR3 is TGTGCCAGCAGCCAAGAATCCCGGTTCTACGAGCAGTACTTC. Its protein is CASSQESRFYEQYF.

V is TRBV11-2 and J is TRBJ2-2; perhaps TRBD2 as D (5 bases). Germline loops: CDR1 SGHAT, CDR2 FQNNGV. This CDR3 spans 16 amino acids. V was pared by 1 base and J by 3 bases, with 12 bases between. The CDR3 DNA reads as TGTGCCAGCAGCTTAGCGGGGTACGAGGACACCGGGGAGCTGTTTTTT. Its translation is CASSLAGYEDTGELFF. The whole variable domain, remainder taken from reference TRBV11-2 and TRBJ2-2, is EAGVAQSPRYKIIEKRQSVAFWCNPISGHATLYWYQQILGQGPKLLIQFQNNGVVDDSQLPKDRFSAERLKGVDSTLKIQPAKLEDSAVYLCASSLAGYEDTGELFFGEGSRLTVL.

This clone was found a few times. The chain carries TRBV6-6 and TRBJ2-5, with 7 bases aligning to TRBD2. Germline V gene sequence: CDR1 MNHNY, CDR2 SVGAGI (reference sequence). The CDR3 is 16 amino acids. The ends lost 5 bases at V and 1 base at J; junction bases unmatched: 10. CDR3 amino acids: CASSIRRRTSQETQYF. CDR3 DNA: TGTGCCAGCAGTATCCGCCGAAGGACTAGCCAAGAGACCCAGTACTTC.

The chain has TRBV19 and TRBJ1-4, with D unclear. V gave up 8 bases and J gave up 2 bases, with 6 bases separating them. This CDR3 spans 12 amino acids. In germline, CDR1 is LNHDA, CDR2 SQIVND (reference sequence). CDR3 protein: CASGLTNEKLFF. DNA of the CDR3: TGTGCCAGTGGCCTCACTAATGAAAAACTGTTTTTT.

J is TRBJ2-1 and V is TRBV5-4; TRBD2 matches 11 bases. Losses at the gene ends were 3 bases for V and 3 bases for J; bases not matched to a gene: 5. CDR1 and CDR2 from the germline V gene are SGHNT and YYREEE (reference sequence). The CDR3 contains 16 residues. The chain's CDR3 is CASSYSGRVLYNEQFF. Written as DNA, the CDR3 is TGTGCCAGCAGCTATAGCGGGAGGGTCCTCTACAATGAGCAGTTCTTC.

This clone was seen only a few times. The rearrangement links TRBV7-3 to TRBJ2-1; tentatively, D is TRBD2 (6 bases). In germline, CDR1 is SGHTA, CDR2 FQGTGA. This CDR3 region has 15 residues. Deletions cut 4 bases from V and 2 bases from J, with 12 bases between. CDR3 amino acids: CASSSGTGAYNEQFF. CDR3 nucleotides: TGTGCCAGCAGCTCCGGGACGGGGGCCTACAATGAGCAGTTCTTC.

This clone is termed medium-sized. The chain is built from TRBV4-2 and TRBJ2-1; 12 positions match TRBD2. Germline V CDR1 and CDR2: LGHNA, YNFKEQ. The CDR3 loop spans 17 amino acids. V was clipped by 0 bases and J by 4 bases; unmatched bases: 4. CDR3 amino acids: CASSQETSGSKYNEQFF. CDR3 DNA: TGTGCCAGCAGCCAAGAGACTAGCGGGAGTAAGTACAATGAGCAGTTCTTC.

V usage is TRBV5-5 and J usage is TRBJ2-6; D may be TRBD1 (5 bases). The germline V gene encodes CDR1 SGHKS and CDR2 YYEKEE (reference sequence). The V and J ends lost 4 bases and 0 bases respectively, with 20 bases between them. The length of the CDR3 is 19 residues. The CDR3 bases are TGTGCCAGCAGCCCGGACAACTATCCACTGAGCTCTGGGGCCAACGTCCTGACTTTC. Its protein product is CASSPDNYPLSSGANVLTF.

For the CDR3, the DNA is TGCGCCAGCAGCCAAGATCAGGGAAGATCCACTGAAGCTTTCTTT. Translation gives CASSQDQGRSTEAFF. V and J are TRBV4-3 and TRBJ1-1, with a tentative D call TRBD1 (5 bases). The V end lost 0 bases, the J end lost 4 bases, and 12 bases lay between the germline ends. Per germline, CDR1 LGHNA and CDR2 YSLEER. The length of the CDR3 is 15 residues.

The chain employs TRBV18 and TRBJ2-2; D unclear. The V and J ends lost 3 bases and 1 base respectively, with 15 bases between them. Germline V gene data show CDR1 as KGHSH and CDR2 as LQKENI. CDR3 size: 17 residues. The CDR3 bases are TGTGCCAGCTCACCGGCGAACGCGAGGATGAACACCGGGGAGCTGTTTTTT. It codes for CASSPANARMNTGELFF.

The chain joins TRBV30 to TRBJ2-7, with unresolved D. V gave up 3 bases and J gave up 4 bases, with 10 bases separating them. This CDR3 region has 12 residues. Germline values: CDR1 GTSNPN, CDR2 SVGIG (reference sequence). The CDR3 sequence is CAWRPRQYEQYF. Written as DNA, the CDR3 is TGTGCCTGGAGGCCACGACAATACGAGCAGTACTTC.

On this clone: The sample contains more than one DNA sequence encoding this CDR3. The V gene is TRBV7-9, the J gene TRBJ2-5, with 10 nucleotides matching TRBD2. J gave up 4 bases and V 1 base, and 6 bases lay outside the gene matches. The CDR3 runs 16 residues. Germline values: CDR1 SEHNR, CDR2 FQNEAQ (reference sequence). The chain's CDR3 is CASSLGLAGVGETQYF. CDR3 DNA: TGTGCCAGCAGCTTAGGCCTAGCGGGAGTGGGAGAGACCCAGTACTTC.

The rearrangement links TRBV6-4 to TRBJ2-2, with D tentatively TRBD1 (6 bases). Germline V lookup: CDR1 MRHNA, CDR2 SNTAGT. Trimming stripped 7 bases from V and 6 bases from J, with 12 bases between. CDR3 size: 13 residues. CDR3 sequence reads: CASIGQRAGELFF. DNA of the CDR3: TGTGCCAGCATAGGACAGAGGGCCGGGGAGCTGTTTTTT.

The rearrangement joins TRBV19 to TRBJ1-5; TRBD1 aligns across 7 bases. The ends lost 10 bases at V and 4 bases at J; junction bases unmatched: 7. The CDR3 sequence is 13 residues long. Germline values: CDR1 LNHDA, CDR2 SQIVND (reference sequence). The CDR3 region is CANWTGSNQPQHF. CDR3 nucleotide sequence: TGTGCCAATTGGACAGGCTCGAATCAGCCCCAGCATTTT.

The rearrangement uses TRBV5-4 and TRBJ2-1; 9 positions match TRBD2. The V and J ends lost 0 bases and 4 bases, in that order; junction bases with no gene match: 2. Germline V lookup: CDR1 SGHNT, CDR2 YYREEE (reference sequence). The CDR3 loop spans 15 amino acids. CDR3 sequence reads: CASSLGLAEYNEQFF. CDR3 bases: TGTGCCAGCAGCTTGGGACTAGCGGAGTACAATGAGCAGTTCTTC.

CDR3 nucleotide sequence: TGTGCCAGCAGCGCCGGGGGGGATACGCAGTATTTT. This translates into CASSAGGDTQYF. The rearrangement joins TRBV11-2 to TRBJ2-3, with 7 bases that match TRBD2. Trimming cost V 5 bases and J 6 bases; bases outside gene matches: 2. The CDR3 totals 12 residues. Germline values: CDR1 SGHAT, CDR2 FQNNGV.

The chain couples TRBV6-6 to TRBJ2-1; the D gene is possibly TRBD1 (6 bases). The CDR3 consists of 14 residues. Germline loops: CDR1 MNHNY, CDR2 SVGAGI (reference sequence). Trimming removed 5 bases from V and 5 bases from J, with 13 bases in between. The CDR3 sequence: CASSPTGPDNEQFF. The CDR3 coding sequence is TGTGCCAGCAGTCCTACAGGGCCCGACAATGAGCAGTTCTTC.

The J gene is TRBJ2-1, the V gene TRBV30; 10 nucleotides agree with TRBD2. CDR3 length equals 16 residues. CDR1 and CDR2 from the germline V gene are GTSNPN and SVGIG (reference sequence). V was pared by 5 bases and J by 8 bases, with 15 bases of the junction left unmatched. This CDR3 is CAWVGELAGDFDEQFF. The CDR3 coding sequence is TGTGCCTGGGTAGGCGAGCTAGCGGGAGATTTCGATGAGCAGTTCTTC.